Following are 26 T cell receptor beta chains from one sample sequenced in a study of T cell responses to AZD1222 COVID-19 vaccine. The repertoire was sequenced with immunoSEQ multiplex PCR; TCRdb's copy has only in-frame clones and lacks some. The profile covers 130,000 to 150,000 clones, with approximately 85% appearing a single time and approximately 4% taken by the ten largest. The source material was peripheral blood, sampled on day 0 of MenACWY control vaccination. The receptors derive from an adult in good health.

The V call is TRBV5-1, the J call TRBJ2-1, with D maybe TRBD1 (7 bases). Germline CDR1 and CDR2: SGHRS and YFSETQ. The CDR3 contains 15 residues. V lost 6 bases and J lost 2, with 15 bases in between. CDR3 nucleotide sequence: TGCGCCAGCACCCAGGGGGGCTACGCCTACAATGAGCAGTTCTTC. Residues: CASTQGGYAYNEQFF.

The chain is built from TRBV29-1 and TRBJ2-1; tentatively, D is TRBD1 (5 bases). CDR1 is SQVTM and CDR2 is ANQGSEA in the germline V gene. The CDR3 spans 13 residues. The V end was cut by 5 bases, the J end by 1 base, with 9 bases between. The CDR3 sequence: CSVSQVSYNEQFF. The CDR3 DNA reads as TGCAGCGTTTCACAGGTATCCTACAATGAGCAGTTCTTC.

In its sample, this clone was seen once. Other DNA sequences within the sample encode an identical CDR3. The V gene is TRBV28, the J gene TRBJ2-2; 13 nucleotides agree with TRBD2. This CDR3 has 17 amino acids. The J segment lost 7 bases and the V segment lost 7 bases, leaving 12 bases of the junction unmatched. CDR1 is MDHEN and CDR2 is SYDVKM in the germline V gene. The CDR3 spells CASNTKLAGGPSGELFF. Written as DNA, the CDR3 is TGTGCCAGCAATACAAAACTAGCGGGGGGGCCTAGCGGGGAGCTGTTTTTT.

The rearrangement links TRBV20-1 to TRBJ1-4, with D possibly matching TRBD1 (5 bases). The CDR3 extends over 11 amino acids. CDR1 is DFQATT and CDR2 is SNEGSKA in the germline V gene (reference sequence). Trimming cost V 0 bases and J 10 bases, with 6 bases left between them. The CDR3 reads CSARDGAKLFF. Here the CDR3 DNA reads TGCAGTGCTAGAGATGGGGCAAAACTGTTTTTT.

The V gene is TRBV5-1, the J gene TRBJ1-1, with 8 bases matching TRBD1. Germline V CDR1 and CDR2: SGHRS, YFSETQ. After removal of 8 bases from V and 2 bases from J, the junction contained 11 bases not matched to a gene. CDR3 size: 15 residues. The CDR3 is CASTPGGTGNTEAFF. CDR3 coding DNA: TGCGCCAGTACCCCTGGCGGGACAGGTAACACTGAAGCTTTCTTT.

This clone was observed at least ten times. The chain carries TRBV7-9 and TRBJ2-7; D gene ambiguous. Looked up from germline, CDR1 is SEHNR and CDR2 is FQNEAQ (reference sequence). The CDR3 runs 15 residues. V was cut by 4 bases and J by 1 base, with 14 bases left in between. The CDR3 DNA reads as TGTGCCAGCAGCTCGATCTCAGGAGATTCCTACGAGCAGTACTTC. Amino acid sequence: CASSSISGDSYEQYF.

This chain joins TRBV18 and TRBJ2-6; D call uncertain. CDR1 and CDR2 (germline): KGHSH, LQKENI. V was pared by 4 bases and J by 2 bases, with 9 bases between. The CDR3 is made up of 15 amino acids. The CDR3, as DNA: TGTGCCAGCTCACTCTATGAGCCTGGGGCCAACGTCCTGACTTTC. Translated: CASSLYEPGANVLTF.

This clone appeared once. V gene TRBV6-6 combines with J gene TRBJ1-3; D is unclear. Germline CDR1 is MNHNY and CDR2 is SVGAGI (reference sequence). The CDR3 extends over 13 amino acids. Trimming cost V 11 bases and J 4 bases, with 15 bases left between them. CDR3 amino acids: CAGSRVGGNTIYF. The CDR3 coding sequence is TGTGCCGGCTCGCGGGTAGGGGGAAACACCATATATTTT.

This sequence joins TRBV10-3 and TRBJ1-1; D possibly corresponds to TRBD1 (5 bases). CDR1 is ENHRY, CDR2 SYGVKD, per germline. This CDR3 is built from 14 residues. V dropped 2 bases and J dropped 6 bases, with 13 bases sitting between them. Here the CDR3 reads CAISEDSRGAEAFF. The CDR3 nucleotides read TGTGCCATCAGTGAGGACAGTCGAGGGGCTGAAGCTTTCTTT.

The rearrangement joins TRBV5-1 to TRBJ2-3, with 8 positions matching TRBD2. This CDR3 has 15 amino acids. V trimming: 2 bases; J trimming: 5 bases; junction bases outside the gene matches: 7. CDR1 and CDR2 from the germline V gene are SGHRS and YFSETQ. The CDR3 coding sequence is TGCGCCAGCAGCTTCGCGAGTAGCGGGGTAGATACGCAGTATTTT. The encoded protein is CASSFASSGVDTQYF.

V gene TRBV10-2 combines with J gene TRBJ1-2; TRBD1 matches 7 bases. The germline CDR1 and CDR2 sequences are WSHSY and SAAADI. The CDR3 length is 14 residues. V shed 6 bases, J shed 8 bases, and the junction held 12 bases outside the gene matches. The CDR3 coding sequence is TGCGCCAGCAGCGGGGGGACAGCGGCCTGGGGCTACACCTTC. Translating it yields CASSGGTAAWGYTF.

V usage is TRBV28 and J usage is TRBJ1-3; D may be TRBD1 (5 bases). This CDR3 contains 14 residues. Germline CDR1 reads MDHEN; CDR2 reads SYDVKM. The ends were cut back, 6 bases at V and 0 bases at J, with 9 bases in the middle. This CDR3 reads CASSPGGSGNTIYF. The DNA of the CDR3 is TGTGCCAGCAGCCCTGGGGGCTCTGGAAACACCATATATTTT.

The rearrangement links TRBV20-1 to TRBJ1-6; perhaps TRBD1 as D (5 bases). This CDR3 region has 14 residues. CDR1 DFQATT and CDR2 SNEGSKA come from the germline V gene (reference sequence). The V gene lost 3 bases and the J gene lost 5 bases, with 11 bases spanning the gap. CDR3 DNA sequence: TGCAGTGCTAGTTCCGGGACCAATAATTCACCCCTCCACTTT. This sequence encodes CSASSGTNNSPLHF.

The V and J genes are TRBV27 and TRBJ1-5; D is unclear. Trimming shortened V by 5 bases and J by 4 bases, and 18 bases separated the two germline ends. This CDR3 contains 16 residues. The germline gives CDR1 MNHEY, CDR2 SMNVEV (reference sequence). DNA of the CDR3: TGTGCCAGCAGTCCGGGTTTAGGGAGTCGAAATCAGCCCCAGCATTTT. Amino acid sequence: CASSPGLGSRNQPQHF.

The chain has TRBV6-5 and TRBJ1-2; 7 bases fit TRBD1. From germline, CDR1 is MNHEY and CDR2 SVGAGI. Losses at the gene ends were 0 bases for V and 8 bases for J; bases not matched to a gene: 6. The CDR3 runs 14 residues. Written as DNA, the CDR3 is TGTGCCAGCAGTTACTCGGGACAGCTTCCCGGCTACACCTTC. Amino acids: CASSYSGQLPGYTF.

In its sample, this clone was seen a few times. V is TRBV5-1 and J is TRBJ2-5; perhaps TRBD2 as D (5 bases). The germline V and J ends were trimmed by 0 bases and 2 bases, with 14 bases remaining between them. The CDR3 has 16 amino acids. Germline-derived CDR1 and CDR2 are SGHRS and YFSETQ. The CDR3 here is CASSLDGRLLQETQYF. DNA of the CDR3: TGCGCCAGCAGCTTGGACGGCCGACTACTACAAGAGACCCAGTACTTC.

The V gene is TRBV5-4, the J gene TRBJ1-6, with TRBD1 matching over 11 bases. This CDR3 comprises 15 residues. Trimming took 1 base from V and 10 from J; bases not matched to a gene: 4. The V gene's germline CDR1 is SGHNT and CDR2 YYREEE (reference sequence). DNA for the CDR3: TGTGCCAGCAGCTTGAGCGGGACAGGGGGATCACCCCTCCACTTT. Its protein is CASSLSGTGGSPLHF.

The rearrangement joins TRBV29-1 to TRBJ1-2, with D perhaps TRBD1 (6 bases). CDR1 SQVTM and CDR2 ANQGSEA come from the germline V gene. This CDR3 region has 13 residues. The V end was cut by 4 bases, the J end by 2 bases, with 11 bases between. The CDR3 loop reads CSVAWTDNYGYTF. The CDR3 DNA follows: TGCAGCGTTGCGTGGACAGACAACTATGGCTACACCTTC.

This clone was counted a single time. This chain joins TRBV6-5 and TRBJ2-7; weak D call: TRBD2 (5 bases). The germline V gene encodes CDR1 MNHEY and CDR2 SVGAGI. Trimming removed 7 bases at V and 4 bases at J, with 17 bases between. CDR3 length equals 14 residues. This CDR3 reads CASILTPGDYEQYV. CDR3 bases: TGTGCCAGCATTTTGACACCCGGGGATTACGAGCAGTACGTC.

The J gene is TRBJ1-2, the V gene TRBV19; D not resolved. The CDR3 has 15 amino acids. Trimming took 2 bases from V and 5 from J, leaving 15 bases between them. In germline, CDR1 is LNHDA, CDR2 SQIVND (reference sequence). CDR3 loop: CASSITLQIGYGYTF. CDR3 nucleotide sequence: TGTGCCAGTAGTATAACCCTCCAGATTGGGTATGGCTACACCTTC.

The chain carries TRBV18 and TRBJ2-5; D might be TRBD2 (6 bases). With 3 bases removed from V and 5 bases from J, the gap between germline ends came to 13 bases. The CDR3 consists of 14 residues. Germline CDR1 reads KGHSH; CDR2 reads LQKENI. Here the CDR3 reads CASSPKGGGETQYF. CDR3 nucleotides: TGTGCCAGCTCACCGAAGGGAGGAGGGGAGACCCAGTACTTC.

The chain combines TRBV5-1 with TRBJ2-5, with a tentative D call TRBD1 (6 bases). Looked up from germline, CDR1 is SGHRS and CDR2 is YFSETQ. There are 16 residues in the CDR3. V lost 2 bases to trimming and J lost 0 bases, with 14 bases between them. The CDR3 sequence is CASSFITGLYQETQYF. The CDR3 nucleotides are TGCGCCAGCAGCTTTATCACAGGGCTGTACCAAGAGACCCAGTACTTC.

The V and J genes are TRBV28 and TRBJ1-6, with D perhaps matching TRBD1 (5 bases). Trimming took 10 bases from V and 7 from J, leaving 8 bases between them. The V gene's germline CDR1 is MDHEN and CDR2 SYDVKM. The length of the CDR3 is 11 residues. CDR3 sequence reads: CATRQNSPLHF. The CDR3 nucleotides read TGTGCCACCAGACAGAATTCACCCCTCCACTTT.

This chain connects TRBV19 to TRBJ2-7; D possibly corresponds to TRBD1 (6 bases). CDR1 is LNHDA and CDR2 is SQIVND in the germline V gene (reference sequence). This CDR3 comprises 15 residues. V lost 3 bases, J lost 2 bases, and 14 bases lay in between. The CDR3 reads CASSIGTTTAYEQYF. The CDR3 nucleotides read TGTGCCAGTAGTATTGGGACAACAACAGCCTACGAGCAGTACTTC.

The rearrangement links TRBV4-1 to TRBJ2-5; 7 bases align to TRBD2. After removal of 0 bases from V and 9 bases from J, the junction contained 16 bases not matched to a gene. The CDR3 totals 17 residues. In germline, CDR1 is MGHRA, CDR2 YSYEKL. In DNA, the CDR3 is TGCGCCAGCAGCCAAGATGGAGGAGCCCCTCCCCGGGGGGCCCAGTACTTC. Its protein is CASSQDGGAPPRGAQYF.

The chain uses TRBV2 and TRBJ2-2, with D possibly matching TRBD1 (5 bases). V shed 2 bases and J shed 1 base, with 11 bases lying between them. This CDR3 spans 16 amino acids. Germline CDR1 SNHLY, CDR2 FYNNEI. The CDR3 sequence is CASSEQGRRNTGELFF. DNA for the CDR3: TGTGCCAGCAGTGAACAGGGTAGGAGGAACACCGGGGAGCTGTTTTTT.